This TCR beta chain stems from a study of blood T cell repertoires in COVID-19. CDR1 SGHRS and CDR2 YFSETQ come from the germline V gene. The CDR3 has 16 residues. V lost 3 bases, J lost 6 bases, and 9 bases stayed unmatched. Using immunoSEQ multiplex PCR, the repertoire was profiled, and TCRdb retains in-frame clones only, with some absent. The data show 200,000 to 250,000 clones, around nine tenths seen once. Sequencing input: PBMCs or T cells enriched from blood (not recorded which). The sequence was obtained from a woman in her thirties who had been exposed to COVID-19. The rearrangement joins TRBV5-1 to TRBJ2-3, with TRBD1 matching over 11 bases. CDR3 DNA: TGCGCCAGCAGCTCCGGACAGGGGGCGCAGGGGGATACGCAGTATTTT. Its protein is CASSSGQGAQGDTQYF.